The 19 T cell receptor beta chains below come from one sample, sequenced in a study of PD-1 blockade in classical Hodgkin lymphoma (dated by TCRdb to about 2020). Receptor amplification or capture employed the immunoSEQ multiplex PCR assay. TCRdb holds this immuneACCESS table with in-frame rearrangements only. Some clones are missing; in checked studies, unresolved V genes explain under half, and the rest has no known cause. The sample table records some 15,000 clones; around 83% of these occur just once. Roughly a quarter of the sample lies in the top ten. The sample's time point label is to be understood as: cycle 2 day 1 (C2D1) of nivolumab. All trial patients had relapsed after autologous stem cell transplantation, with cohorts A, B and C differing in prior brentuximab vedotin exposure. Sample: peripheral blood mononuclear cells (PBMCs), taken before the second cycle of nivolumab. Receptors were obtained from a human donor with classical Hodgkin lymphoma.

The rearrangement uses TRBV6-5 and TRBJ1-3, with a possible D match to TRBD1 (5 bases). The CDR3 contains 15 residues. Germline V lookup: CDR1 MNHEY, CDR2 SVGAGI. V was clipped by 9 bases and J by 4 bases, with 19 bases between them. CDR3 coding DNA: TGTGCCAGTTCCAGGGTGAGGGTTTTAGGAAACACCATATATTTT. This gives the protein CASSRVRVLGNTIYF.

This clone is categorized as medium-sized. The V call is TRBV19, the J call TRBJ1-5, with 9 bases fitting TRBD1. The CDR3 is made up of 15 amino acids. V lost 7 bases to trimming and J lost 1 base; unmatched junction nucleotides: 5. Germline loops: CDR1 LNHDA, CDR2 SQIVND (reference sequence). The CDR3 sequence is CASTLGQGSNQPQHF. As DNA, the CDR3 is TGTGCCAGTACCTTAGGACAGGGGAGCAATCAGCCCCAGCATTTT.

This clone was detected only once. The rearrangement uses TRBV5-1 and TRBJ1-4; D possibly corresponds to TRBD1 (5 bases). Germline CDR1 SGHRS, CDR2 YFSETQ. CDR3 size: 14 residues. V was clipped by 3 bases and J by 10 bases, with 16 bases between them. CDR3 amino acids: CASSSPGPEGKLFF. The CDR3 DNA is TGCGCCAGCAGCTCCCCGGGACCAGAGGGAAAACTGTTTTTT. Looking up the rest from reference TRBV5-1 and TRBJ1-4 gives the full variable domain: KAGVTQTPRYLIKTRGQQVTLSCSPISGHRSVSWYQQTPGQGLQFLFEYFSETQRNKGNFPGRFSGRQFSNSRSEMNVSTLELGDSALYLCASSSPGPEGKLFFGSGTQLSVL.

This chain uses TRBV10-2 with TRBJ2-1, with 7 bases that match TRBD1. This CDR3 region has 13 residues. Trimming took 5 bases from V and 4 from J; bases not matched to a gene: 2. Germline CDR1 and CDR2: WSHSY and SAAADI. CDR3 in DNA: TGCGCCAGCAGTACAGGGGTGTACAATGAGCAGTTCTTC. Translation: CASSTGVYNEQFF.

CDR3 nucleotides: TGTGCCAGCAGCGCCTCCGGGACAGGGAACACCGGGGAGCTGTTTTTT. Its translation is CASSASGTGNTGELFF. The rearrangement joins TRBV7-9 to TRBJ2-2, with 8 bases fitting TRBD1. Germline V gene data show CDR1 as SEHNR and CDR2 as FQNEAQ (reference sequence). V lost 5 bases and J lost 1; bases outside the gene matches: 6. This CDR3 has 16 residues.

This rearrangement joins TRBV27 to TRBJ2-7, with TRBD1 identical over 8 bases. The CDR3 extends over 15 amino acids. Germline CDR1 reads MNHEY; CDR2 reads SMNVEV (reference sequence). The V and J ends lost 2 bases and 2 bases, in that order; junction bases with no gene match: 5. The CDR3 DNA reads TGTGCCAGCAGTTTAGCAGGGGGCCGCCCCTACGAGCAGTACTTC. Encoded protein: CASSLAGGRPYEQYF.

This chain connects TRBV14 to TRBJ2-5; D remains unclear. The J call may not be correct, given that the DNA end is closer to TRBJ2-7. Per germline, CDR1 SGHDN and CDR2 FVKESK. This CDR3 contains 14 residues. The CDR3 region has the DNA TGTGCCAGCAGCCCGACCGGTGGCCCCTACGAGCAGTACTTC. It codes for CASSPTGGPYEQYF.

The rearrangement joins TRBV7-9 to TRBJ2-5, with 7 positions matching TRBD2. The CDR3 has 14 residues. V lost 8 bases and J lost 4; bases outside the gene matches: 10. Germline CDR1 reads SEHNR; CDR2 reads FQNEAQ (reference sequence). As DNA, the CDR3 is TGTGCCAGCTACGGAGGACTAGGGGCAGAGACCCAGTACTTC. It is translated as CASYGGLGAETQYF.

The genes are TRBV10-3 and TRBJ1-2; 9 bases are a match to TRBD1. CDR3 length: 13 amino acids. J was trimmed by 2 bases and V by 10 bases; bases with no gene match: 5. Germline assignment: CDR1 ENHRY and CDR2 SYGVKD. The CDR3: CAKRQGVNYGYTF. The CDR3 DNA reads as TGTGCCAAAAGACAGGGGGTGAACTATGGCTACACCTTC.

The chain joins TRBV7-2 to TRBJ2-7; D assignment may be TRBD1 or TRBD2 (6 bases each). The germline V and J ends were trimmed by 5 bases and 6 bases, with 14 bases remaining between them. Per the germline V gene, CDR1 is SGHTA and CDR2 is FQGNSA. This CDR3 has 13 amino acids. CDR3: CASSVDGGGEQYF. CDR3 nucleotides: TGTGCCAGCAGCGTAGACGGGGGCGGCGAGCAGTACTTC.

This clone was detected once. The genes are TRBV5-4 and TRBJ1-2, with D possibly TRBD1 on 5 matching bases. Trimming left V 4 bases short and J 0 bases short, with 16 bases between. CDR1 is SGHNT, CDR2 YYREEE, per germline (reference sequence). The CDR3 sequence is 16 residues long. CDR3 region: CASSPQTGLANYGYTF. In nucleotides, the CDR3 is TGTGCCAGCAGCCCCCAAACAGGCTTAGCTAACTATGGCTACACCTTC.

The chain recombines TRBV5-5 with TRBJ1-4; D is possibly TRBD1 (6 bases). The V gene's germline CDR1 is SGHKS and CDR2 YYEKEE (reference sequence). Deletions cut 2 bases from V and 6 bases from J, with 17 bases between. This CDR3 region has 16 residues. CDR3 nucleotides: TGTGCCAGCAGCTTTCCGGCGGGGGCGCCTGATGAAAAACTGTTTTTT. As protein: CASSFPAGAPDEKLFF.

A few counts support this clone. Other DNA sequences in this specimen translate into the identical CDR3. The chain recombines TRBV7-8 with TRBJ1-5; the D is unclear. This CDR3 is built from 15 residues. Between the trimmed V and J ends, which lost 1 base and 0 bases, there was a span of 7 bases. Germline CDR1 SGHVS, CDR2 FQNEAQ. CDR3: CASSLEGNSNQPQHF. Written as DNA, the CDR3 is TGTGCCAGCAGCTTAGAGGGCAATAGCAATCAGCCCCAGCATTTT.

This rearrangement joins TRBV6-5 to TRBJ1-2, with a possible D match to TRBD1 (6 bases). Germline V gene data show CDR1 as MNHEY and CDR2 as SVGAGI. The CDR3 contains 14 residues. V lost 0 bases and J lost 8, with 13 bases in between. CDR3 nucleotide sequence: TGTGCCAGCAGTTACTCGGGGGCCGGATGGGGCTACACCTTC. The encoded protein is CASSYSGAGWGYTF.

This sequence joins TRBV5-6 and TRBJ1-3; no definite D call. V was trimmed by 5 bases and J by 0 bases, leaving 12 bases between them. The CDR3 spans 15 residues. Germline values: CDR1 SGHDT, CDR2 YYEEEE. CDR3 bases: TGTGCCAGCAGTTATTTCCGGGACTCTGGAAACACCATATATTTT. Its translation is CASSYFRDSGNTIYF.

The V and J genes are TRBV5-4 and TRBJ1-4; D not certain. V lost 0 bases and J lost 5, with 5 bases in between. The germline V gene encodes CDR1 SGHNT and CDR2 YYREEE (reference sequence). This CDR3 comprises 13 residues. The DNA for the CDR3 is TGTGCCAGCAGCTTGGGACGGAATGAAAAACTGTTTTTT. Translating gives CASSLGRNEKLFF.

The rearrangement links TRBV9 to TRBJ2-3; no reliable D call. V was trimmed by 1 base and J by 4 bases, leaving 10 bases between them. Looked up from germline, CDR1 is SGDLS and CDR2 is YYNGEE. CDR3 length: 14 amino acids. The CDR3 DNA follows: TGTGCCAGCAGCGTACAGTCGGTTGCAGATACGCAGTATTTT. Translated: CASSVQSVADTQYF.

This clone was recorded once. The chain uses TRBV7-9 and TRBJ2-2; D is unclear. Germline V lookup: CDR1 SEHNR, CDR2 FQNEAQ (reference sequence). The CDR3 extends over 14 amino acids. V lost 5 bases, J lost 1 base, and 8 bases lay in between. CDR3 coding DNA: TGTGCCAGCAGCACCCGACAGAACACCGGGGAGCTGTTTTTT. Amino acid sequence: CASSTRQNTGELFF.

This chain uses TRBV2 with TRBJ1-5; unclear D gene. The CDR3 spans 12 residues. CDR1 is SNHLY, CDR2 FYNNEI, per germline. Deletions cut 5 bases from V and 7 bases from J, with 9 bases between. The CDR3 bases are TGTGCCAGCAGTAACGGGGTACAGCCCCAGCATTTT. Amino acid sequence: CASSNGVQPQHF. The whole variable domain, filled in from reference TRBV2 and TRBJ1-5, reads EPEVTQTPSHQVTQMGQEVILRCVPISNHLYFYWYRQILGQKVEFLVSFYNNEISEKSEIFDDQFSVERPDGSNFTLKIRSTKLEDSAMYFCASSNGVQPQHFGDGTRLSIL.